This T cell receptor (beta chain) was obtained from a study of T cell responses to AZD1222 COVID-19 vaccine. Regarding the study as a whole: At baseline, seropositivity was found in only a handful of AZD1222 recipients. Per reports, nearly half of all spike-specific TCRs target regions that are unmutated in variants. Repertoires were obtained only post-peak T cell response.

The method was immunoSEQ multiplex PCR; TCRdb's version includes in-frame clones alone and lacks a portion of them. The sample shows about 120,000 clones, roughly nine tenths of them seen only once. With V trimmed by 4 bases and J by 4 bases, 13 bases remained unmatched. CDR1 is SGDLS and CDR2 is YYNGEE in the germline V gene. This CDR3 contains 17 residues. With respect to this clone: Its antigen is as yet unknown.

Investigators merged groups given second doses at roughly 4 or roughly 12 weeks. This sample comprised peripheral blood, obtained 28 days after the second AZD1222 dose. This receptor was identified in an adult who received the AZD1222 COVID-19 vaccine. This sequence joins TRBV9 and TRBJ1-3; 8 bases map to TRBD1. CDR3: CASSPLLGQGAGNTIYF. The CDR3 DNA reads as TGTGCCAGCAGCCCTCTCTTAGGACAGGGTGCAGGAAACACCATATATTTT.